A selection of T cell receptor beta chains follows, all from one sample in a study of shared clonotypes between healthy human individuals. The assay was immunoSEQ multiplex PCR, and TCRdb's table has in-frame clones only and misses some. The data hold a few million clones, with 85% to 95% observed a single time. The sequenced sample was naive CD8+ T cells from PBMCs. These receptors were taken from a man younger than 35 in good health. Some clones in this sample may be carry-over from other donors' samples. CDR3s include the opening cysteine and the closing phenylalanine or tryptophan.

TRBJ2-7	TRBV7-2	CASSLALAGVVQYF
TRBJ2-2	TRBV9	CASSRTGTGRNTGELFF
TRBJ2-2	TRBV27	CASTSLGLAGEGGTGELFF
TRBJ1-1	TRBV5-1	CASSGGSPLNTEAFF
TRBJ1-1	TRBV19	CASMLFGTEAFF
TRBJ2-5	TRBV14	CASSIGQDIWTQYF
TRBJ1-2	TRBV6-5	CASSYSGAGPNYGYTF
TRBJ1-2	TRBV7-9	CASSLGQGLDGYTF
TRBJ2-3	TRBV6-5	CASSLGTGLTDTQYF
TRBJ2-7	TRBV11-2	CASSLDRNSLYEQYF
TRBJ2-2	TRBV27	CASSQLAGGPNTGELFF
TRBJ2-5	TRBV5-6	CASSLEGARETQYF
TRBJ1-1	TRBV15	CATSRDTTQWPFF
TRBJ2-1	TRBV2	CASRVRAANEQFF
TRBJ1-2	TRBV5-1	CASSLESGTVYGYTF
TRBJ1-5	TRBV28	CASRDREQYQPQHF
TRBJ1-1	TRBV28	CASSFQLRGSLERDTEAFF
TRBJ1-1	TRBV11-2	CASSVLHSDRPRQDTEAFF
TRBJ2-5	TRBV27	CASRISSGRDQETQYF
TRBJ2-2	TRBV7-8	CASSTTDGQYTGELFF
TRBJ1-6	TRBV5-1	CASRTGSYSPLHF
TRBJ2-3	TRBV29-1	CSVSGPRTDTQYF
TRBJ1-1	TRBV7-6	CASSFGQGEAFF
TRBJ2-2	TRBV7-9	CASSHRTGVDTGELFF
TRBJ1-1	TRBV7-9	CASSLGGLVGEAFF
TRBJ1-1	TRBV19	CASSIDLDQNTEAFF
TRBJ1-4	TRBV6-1	CASADFGYEKLFF
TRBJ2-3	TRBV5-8	CASRRNRFRVTQYF
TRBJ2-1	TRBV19	CARSGGAANNEQFF
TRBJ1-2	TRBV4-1	CASSQVTKNNYGYTF
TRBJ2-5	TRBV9	CASSVGSGRGLETQYF
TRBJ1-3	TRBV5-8	CAIDRALGNTIYF
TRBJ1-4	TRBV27	CASSPPPPEWNEKLFF
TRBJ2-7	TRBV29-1	CSVVKDYEQYF
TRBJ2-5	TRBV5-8	CASSFLGTSGSETQYF
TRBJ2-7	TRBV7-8	CASSLNRLYEQYF
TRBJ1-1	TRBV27	CASSFIFSGNTEAFF
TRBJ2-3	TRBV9	CASNEAIGTSGIPSTDTQYF
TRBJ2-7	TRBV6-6	CASSYSISREQYF
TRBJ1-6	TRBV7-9	CASSLPEPNSPLHF
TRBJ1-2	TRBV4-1	CASSPPQGPYTF
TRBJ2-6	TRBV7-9	CASSSGSGANVLTF
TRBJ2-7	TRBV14	CASSQLGGEQYF
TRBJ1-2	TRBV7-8	CASRAVAYGYTF
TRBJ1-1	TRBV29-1	CSVEDVGEMNTEAFF
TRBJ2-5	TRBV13	CASSLGGEQETQYF
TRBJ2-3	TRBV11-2	CASSFSPEVAGERLDTQYF
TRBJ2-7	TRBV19	CASSLLQGGYEQYF
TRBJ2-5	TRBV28	CASSFGGVGEQYF
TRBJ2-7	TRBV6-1	CASSERGTSYEQYF
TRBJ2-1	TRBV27	CACASGYYNEQFF
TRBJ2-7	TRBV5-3	CARAIGTSGRYEQYF
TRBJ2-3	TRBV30	CAWRQILPGNGDTQYF
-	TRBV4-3	CASSHDAPGLVPYEQYF
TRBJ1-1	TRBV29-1	CSPDPLLNTEAFF